This passage covers 21 T cell receptor beta chains from one sample sequenced in a study of T cells in Graves' hyperthyroidism and ophthalmopathy. Amplified TCR beta CDR3 regions came from RNA transcripts. The primer set for the first-round RT-PCR of the TCR CDR3 was HTBI. TCRdb called the multiplex PCR reads again in MiXCR, with one record for every CDR3 protein. Of fewer than 450,000 distinct CDR3 sequences listed, about 17% are singletons. Input material: blood. The receptors originated from a woman in her 30s with Graves' hyperthyroidism that later progressed to Graves' ophthalmopathy.

As for this clonotype: One base away lies a much larger clone, so this may be a sequencing read error. The V gene is TRBV29-1, the J gene TRBJ1-2; D is possibly TRBD1 (6 bases). In germline, CDR1 is SQVTM, CDR2 ANQGSEA. The V end was cut by 0 bases, the J end by 6 bases, with 17 bases between. The CDR3 totals 15 residues. The CDR3 DNA reads TGCAGCGTTGAAGATAATCGGGGGGGCGGAGATGGCTACACCTTC. Translation: CSVEDNRGGGDGYTF.

This clonotype appeared once. A read error is possible here, since a much larger clone lies one base away. The chain has TRBV30 and TRBJ2-5; 7 positions agree with TRBD2. The CDR3 has 15 residues. Germline trimming cut 4 bases from V and 5 bases from J; bases unmatched to any gene: 13. Germline CDR1 GTSNPN, CDR2 SVGIG (reference sequence). The CDR3 DNA reads as TGTGCCTGGAATCTATCCCTGGGGGGGAAGGAGACCCAGTACTTC. It translates to CAWNLSLGGKETQYF.

This clonotype came up many times. The chain is built from TRBV11-2 and TRBJ1-1, with TRBD1 matching over 8 bases. J gave up 4 bases and V 7 bases, and 2 bases lay outside the gene matches. There are 12 residues in the CDR3. Germline assignment: CDR1 SGHAT and CDR2 FQNNGV. CDR3 DNA: TGTGCCAGCAAAACAGGGGGCACTGAAGCTTTCTTT. Amino acid sequence: CASKTGGTEAFF.

This clonotype came up many times. The CDR3 DNA reads TGTGCCAGCAGTCCAGGGTATAGCAATCAGCCCCAGCATTTT. This sequence encodes CASSPGYSNQPQHF. The chain uses TRBV18 and TRBJ1-5; a possible D gene is TRBD1 (5 bases). CDR1 is KGHSH and CDR2 is LQKENI in the germline V gene. The CDR3 has 14 amino acids. Trimming pared 8 bases from V and 0 bases from J, leaving 11 bases between.

This clonotype was seen more than once but under ten times. The gene calls are TRBV18 and TRBJ1-3; D may be TRBD1 (5 bases). The CDR3 sequence is 15 residues long. V lost 3 bases, J lost 4 bases, and 13 bases lay in between. Germline-derived CDR1 and CDR2 are KGHSH and LQKENI. The CDR3 protein is CASSPYGAGGNTIYF. In nucleotides, the CDR3 is TGTGCCAGCTCACCGTACGGGGCCGGGGGAAACACCATATATTTT.

This clonotype was counted many times. This chain connects TRBV20-1 to TRBJ1-1; D is unresolved. Germline-derived CDR1 and CDR2 are DFQATT and SNEGSKA (reference sequence). The CDR3 contains 16 residues. V was clipped by 0 bases and J by 1 base, with 15 bases between them. The CDR3 coding sequence is TGCAGTGCTAGAGACGCTAAGAGGACGGCGAACACTGAAGCTTTCTTT. Its translation is CSARDAKRTANTEAFF.

This clonotype was detected ten times or more. The gene calls are TRBV15 and TRBJ2-1, with TRBD2 identical over 10 bases. There are 18 residues in the CDR3. V shed 0 bases, J shed 7 bases, and the junction held 12 bases outside the gene matches. The germline gives CDR1 LNHNV, CDR2 YYDKDF (reference sequence). CDR3 coding DNA: TGTGCCACCAGCAGAGATCCGCAGCGGGAGGGTTCGGGGAATGAGCAGTTCTTC. Translation gives CATSRDPQREGSGNEQFF.

This clonotype was detected ten times or more. This chain links TRBV2 with TRBJ2-7, with 10 bases aligning to TRBD1. The CDR3 totals 14 residues. The V gene end was trimmed by 7 bases and the J gene end by 4 bases; junction bases not matched to a gene: 7. CDR1 is SNHLY, CDR2 FYNNEI, per germline. CDR3 sequence: CASIPGTGEYEQYF. CDR3 sequence (DNA): TGTGCCAGCATCCCCGGGACAGGGGAATACGAGCAGTACTTC.

This clonotype has ten or more counts. CDR3 protein: CASTATSGAYNEQFF. DNA of the CDR3: TGTGCCAGCACCGCTACTAGCGGGGCATACAATGAGCAGTTCTTC. This chain links TRBV28 with TRBJ2-1; TRBD2 matches at 10 bases. From germline, CDR1 is MDHEN and CDR2 SYDVKM. Trimming at V came to 7 bases and at J to 4 bases, leaving 7 bases not matched to a gene. This CDR3 is built from 15 residues.

This clonotype was recorded many times. CDR3 amino acids: CASSLMGLRNEKLFF. Here the CDR3 DNA reads TGTGCCAGCAGCTTAATGGGGCTCCGTAATGAAAAACTGTTTTTT. The chain links TRBV11-2 to TRBJ1-4; a possible D gene is TRBD1 (5 bases). V was shortened by 2 bases and J by 4 bases, with 11 bases between the two germline ends. Germline CDR1 and CDR2: SGHAT and FQNNGV. The CDR3 extends over 15 amino acids.

This clonotype was seen at least ten times. The chain couples TRBV27 to TRBJ1-2; possibly TRBD1 for D (5 bases). Looked up from germline, CDR1 is MNHEY and CDR2 is SMNVEV (reference sequence). With 6 bases removed from V and 7 bases from J, the gap between germline ends came to 15 bases. The CDR3 is 13 residues long. The CDR3 sequence: CASRLEGTVGYTF. The CDR3 region has the DNA TGTGCCAGCAGGTTAGAGGGGACTGTTGGCTACACCTTC.

This clonotype was found a few times. In DNA, the CDR3 is TGTGCCAGCAGCCAAGGAAGGGCGTCTGAAGCTTTCTTT. Protein product: CASSQGRASEAFF. The V gene is TRBV3-1, the J gene TRBJ1-1; D uncertain. V lost 1 base and J lost 6, with 9 bases in between. Germline loops: CDR1 LGHDT, CDR2 YNNKEL (reference sequence). The CDR3 length is 13 residues.

The rearrangement uses TRBV15 and TRBJ1-5; D might be TRBD1 (6 bases). This CDR3 is built from 15 residues. Germline V gives CDR1 LNHNV, CDR2 YYDKDF (reference sequence). Trimming took 0 bases from V and 1 from J, leaving 7 bases between them. This CDR3 is CATSRDQGSNQPQHF. DNA for the CDR3: TGTGCCACCAGCAGAGATCAGGGGAGCAATCAGCCCCAGCATTTT.

This clonotype has at least ten counts. The V and J genes are TRBV28 and TRBJ1-4, with 7 bases lining up with TRBD1. V shed 4 bases and J 6 bases; nucleotides not matched to a gene: 8. Germline assignment: CDR1 MDHEN and CDR2 SYDVKM. The CDR3 is 15 amino acids. The CDR3 here is CASSSEPGTDEKLFF. CDR3 sequence (DNA): TGTGCCAGCAGTTCGGAACCCGGGACAGATGAAAAACTGTTTTTT. The full variable domain, with the rest looked up from reference TRBV28 and TRBJ1-4, is DVKVTQSSRYLVKRTGEKVFLECVQDMDHENMFWYRQDPGLGLRLIYFSYDVKMKEKGDIPEGYSVSREKKERFSLILESASTNQTSMYLCASSSEPGTDEKLFFGSGTQLSVL.

This clonotype showed up many times. The V and J genes are TRBV28 and TRBJ1-6; TRBD1 agrees at 8 bases. Germline values: CDR1 MDHEN, CDR2 SYDVKM. The CDR3 contains 15 residues. After removal of 6 bases from V and 7 bases from J, the junction contained 8 bases not matched to a gene. The DNA of the CDR3 is TGTGCCAGCAGGGCGAGACAGGGGATAAATTCACCCCTCCACTTT. Translation: CASRARQGINSPLHF.

The chain carries TRBV6-1 and TRBJ2-7; either TRBD1 or TRBD2 may fit D (5 bases each). V lost 5 bases and J 4 bases, leaving 15 bases between the germline ends. Germline values: CDR1 MNHNS, CDR2 SASEGT. The CDR3 is 14 amino acids. CDR3 residues: CASSPRQRGYEQYF. The CDR3 DNA reads as TGTGCCAGCAGTCCGCGACAGCGCGGGTACGAGCAGTACTTC.

Only a few counts were recorded for this clonotype. CDR3 protein: CASSPGLRTGLYSNQPQHF. Written as DNA, the CDR3 is TGTGCCAGCAGCCCAGGGTTGAGGACAGGACTTTATAGCAATCAGCCCCAGCATTTT. The chain recombines TRBV11-3 with TRBJ1-5, with 7 bases fitting TRBD1. The CDR3 consists of 19 residues. V lost 5 bases, J lost 0 bases, and 16 bases stayed unmatched. The germline V gene has CDR1 SGHNT and CDR2 YENEEA.

Only a few counts were recorded for this clonotype. The CDR3 is CASSRLYGQAKYGYTF. In DNA form, the CDR3 reads TGTGCCAGTAGTAGACTGTACGGACAGGCCAAGTATGGCTACACCTTC. V gene TRBV19 combines with J gene TRBJ1-2; the match to TRBD1 covers 7 bases. The J segment lost 5 bases and the V segment lost 4 bases, leaving 13 bases of the junction unmatched. The CDR3 covers 16 residues. Germline V gene lookup returns CDR1 LNHDA and CDR2 SQIVND (reference sequence).

This chain links TRBV7-8 with TRBJ2-2, with 7 bases aligning to TRBD2. CDR1 and CDR2 from the germline V gene are SGHVS and FQNEAQ. This CDR3 contains 17 residues. J gave up 3 bases and V 0 bases, and 7 bases lay outside the gene matches. CDR3 amino acids: CASSLAYERGHTGELFF. In DNA, the CDR3 is TGTGCCAGCAGCTTAGCGTATGAGCGGGGACACACCGGGGAGCTGTTTTTT.

This clonotype was seen only a few times. V gene TRBV9 combines with J gene TRBJ1-5, with D perhaps TRBD1 (6 bases). The V and J ends lost 2 bases and 8 bases respectively, with 20 bases between them. Per the germline V gene, CDR1 is SGDLS and CDR2 is YYNGEE. This CDR3 contains 16 residues. The CDR3 nucleotides are TGTGCCAGCAGCGTTTTTTGGGATAGGGGACAAGAGCCCCAGCATTTT. It translates to CASSVFWDRGQEPQHF. Together with reference TRBV9 and TRBJ1-5, the CDR3 gives the full variable domain: DSGVTQTPKHLITATGQRVTLRCSPRSGDLSVYWYQQSLDQGLQFLIQYYNGEERAKGNILERFSAQQFPDLHSELNLSSLELGDSALYFCASSVFWDRGQEPQHFGDGTRLSIL.

This clonotype turned up a few times. The chain couples TRBV7-2 to TRBJ2-5; D not resolved. Germline V CDR1 and CDR2: SGHTA, FQGNSA. V gave up 3 bases and J gave up 0 bases, with 5 bases separating them. The CDR3 runs 13 residues. The CDR3 DNA follows: TGTGCCAGCAGCTTGACGGACCAAGAGACCCAGTACTTC. Translating gives CASSLTDQETQYF.